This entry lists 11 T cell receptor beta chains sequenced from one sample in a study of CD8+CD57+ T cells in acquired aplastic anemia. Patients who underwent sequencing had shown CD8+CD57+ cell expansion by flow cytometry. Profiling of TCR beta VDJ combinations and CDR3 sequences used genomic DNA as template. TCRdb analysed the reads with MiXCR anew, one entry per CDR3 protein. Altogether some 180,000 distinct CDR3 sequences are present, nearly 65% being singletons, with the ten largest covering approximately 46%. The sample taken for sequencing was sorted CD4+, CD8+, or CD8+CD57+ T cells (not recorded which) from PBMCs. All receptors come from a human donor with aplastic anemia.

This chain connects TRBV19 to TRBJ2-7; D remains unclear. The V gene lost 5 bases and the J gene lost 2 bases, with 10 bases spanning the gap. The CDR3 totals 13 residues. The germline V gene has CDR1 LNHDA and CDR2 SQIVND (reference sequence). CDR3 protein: CASSSQNAYEQYF. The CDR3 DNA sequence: TGTGCCAGTAGTTCCCAGAACGCCTACGAGCAGTACTTC.

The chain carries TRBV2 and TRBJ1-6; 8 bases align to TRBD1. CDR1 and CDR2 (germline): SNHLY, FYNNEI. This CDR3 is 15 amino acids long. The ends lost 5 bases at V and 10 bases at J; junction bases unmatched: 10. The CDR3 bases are TGTGCCAGCAGTTCGGAAGGGACAGGAGGATCACCCCTCCACTTT. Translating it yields CASSSEGTGGSPLHF.

CDR3 in DNA: TGTGCCAGCAGCTCCGGCGACAGGCGGACTGAAGCTTTCTTT. Its protein product is CASSSGDRRTEAFF. V is TRBV7-9 and J is TRBJ1-1; TRBD1 might be the D (6 bases). Germline lookup yields CDR1 SEHNR and CDR2 FQNEAQ (reference sequence). Trimming took 4 bases from V and 5 from J, leaving 14 bases between them. CDR3 length: 14 amino acids.

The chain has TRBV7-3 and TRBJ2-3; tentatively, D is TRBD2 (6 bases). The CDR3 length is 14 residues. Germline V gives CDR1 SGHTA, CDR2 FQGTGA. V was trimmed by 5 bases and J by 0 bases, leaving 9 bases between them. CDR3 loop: CASSRLGSTDTQYF. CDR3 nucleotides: TGTGCCAGCAGCCGACTAGGAAGCACAGATACGCAGTATTTT.

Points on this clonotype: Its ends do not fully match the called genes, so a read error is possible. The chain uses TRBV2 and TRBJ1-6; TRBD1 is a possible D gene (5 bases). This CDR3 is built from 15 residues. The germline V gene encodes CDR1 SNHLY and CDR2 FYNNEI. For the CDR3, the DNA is TGTGCTAGCAGGTTTGGACGGGGCGACAATTCACCCCTCCACTTT. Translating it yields CASRFGRGDNSPLHF.

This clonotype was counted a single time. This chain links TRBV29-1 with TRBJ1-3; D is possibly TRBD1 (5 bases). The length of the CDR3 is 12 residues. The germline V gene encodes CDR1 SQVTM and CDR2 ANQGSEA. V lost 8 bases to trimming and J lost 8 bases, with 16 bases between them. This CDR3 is CSQEGRADTIYF. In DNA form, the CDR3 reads TGCAGCCAAGAGGGACGGGCGGACACCATATATTTT.

The CDR3 sequence is CSARDPGVSDPFF. CDR3 coding DNA: TGCAGTGCTAGAGATCCGGGAGTTAGCGATCCGTTCTTC. The chain couples TRBV20-1 to TRBJ2-1, with D perhaps TRBD2 (6 bases). The CDR3 is 13 amino acids. The germline gives CDR1 DFQATT, CDR2 SNEGSKA (reference sequence). The ends were cut back, 0 bases at V and 15 bases at J, with 18 bases in the middle.

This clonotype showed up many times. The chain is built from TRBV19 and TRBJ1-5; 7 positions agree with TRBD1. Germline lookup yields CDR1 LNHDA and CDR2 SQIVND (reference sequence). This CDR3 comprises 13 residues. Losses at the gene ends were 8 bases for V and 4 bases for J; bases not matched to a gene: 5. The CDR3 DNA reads TGTGCCAGTCGACAGGGTGTTAATCAGCCCCAGCATTTT. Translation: CASRQGVNQPQHF.

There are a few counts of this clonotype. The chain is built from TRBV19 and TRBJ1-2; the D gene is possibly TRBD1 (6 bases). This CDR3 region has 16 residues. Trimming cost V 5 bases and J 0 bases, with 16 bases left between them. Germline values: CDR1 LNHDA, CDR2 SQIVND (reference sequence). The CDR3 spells CASSPQGRGTNYGYTF. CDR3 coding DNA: TGTGCCAGTAGTCCACAGGGACGGGGCACTAACTATGGCTACACCTTC.

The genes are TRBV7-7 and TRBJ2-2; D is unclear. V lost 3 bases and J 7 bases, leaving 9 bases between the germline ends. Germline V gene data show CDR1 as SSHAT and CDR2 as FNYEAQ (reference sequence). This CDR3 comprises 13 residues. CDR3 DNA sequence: TGTGCCAGCAGCTTCTTGGGTGGCGGGGAGCTGTTTTTT. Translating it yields CASSFLGGGELFF.

CDR3 in DNA: TGTGCCAGCAGCCCGGAGGCGAGTAACAATGAGCAGTTCTTC. This gives the protein CASSPEASNNEQFF. The chain is built from TRBV7-9 and TRBJ2-1; tentatively, D is TRBD2 (5 bases). This CDR3 has 14 residues. V gave up 5 bases and J gave up 5 bases, with 13 bases separating them. The V gene's germline CDR1 is SEHNR and CDR2 FQNEAQ (reference sequence).